This T cell receptor (beta chain) was documented in a study of blood T cell repertoires in COVID-19. Study-level background: Acute and convalescent COVID-19 samples came from the United States, Italy and Spain. Sample material is recorded as cDNA or gDNA derived from T cells, B-cell-depleted T cells, or PBMCs.

The CDR3 contains 12 residues. V was pared by 5 bases and J by 8 bases, with 3 bases of the junction left unmatched. From germline, CDR1 is SGHNT and CDR2 YENEEA. Original handling: Nucleated cell number was recorded as an estimate derived from reference gene primer amplification. The data were produced by immunoSEQ multiplex PCR, yet TCRdb's version contains in-frame clones alone and is incomplete. The V and J calls and clone size were taken over from that table, and D and trimming were inferred from the DNA. The data show 250,000 or so clones, with around 86% seen just once and about 1.6% held by the top ten.

The material sequenced was peripheral blood. This receptor was obtained from a woman in her forties who had recovered from COVID-19. The chain has TRBV11-3 and TRBJ2-1; 7 bases fit TRBD1. CDR3 coding DNA: TGTGCCAGCAGCCGACAGGGCGATGAGCAGTTCTTC. It is translated as CASSRQGDEQFF.